The rows below give T cell receptor beta chains drawn from one sample of a study of blood T cell repertoires in COVID-19. Sequenced by immunoSEQ multiplex PCR; TCRdb stores in-frame clones only, minus some. The table shows about 140,000 clones, with roughly four fifths occurring only once. Sequencing was carried out using peripheral blood. The source is an elderly woman with acute or convalescent COVID-19. Both conserved end residues are part of each CDR3. A D gene is named only where the DNA matches it firmly. The listing skips clone size in some rows; elsewhere it reads once, few, many or a size class.

J gene,clone size,D gene,V gene,CDR3 DNA,CDR3 protein
TRBJ2-1,.,TRBD2,TRBV20-1,TGCAGTGCTAGTGTACCGGGACTAGCTAATGAGCAGTTCTTC,CSASVPGLANEQFF
TRBJ1-4,.,TRBD1,TRBV3-1/TRBV3-2,TGTGCCAGCAGCCATATGGACAGGCGTGATGAAAAACTGTTTTTT,CASSHMDRRDEKLFF
TRBJ2-3,.,.,TRBV30,TGTGCCTGGAGGCGGGAACTCCGCACAGATACGCAGTATTTT,CAWRRELRTDTQYF
TRBJ1-2,.,TRBD1,TRBV4-1,TGCGCCAGCAGCCGTGTAGGGACAGAATCTAACTATGGCTACACCTTC,CASSRVGTESNYGYTF
TRBJ1-2,.,.,TRBV24-1,TGTGCCACCAGTGATGTCGACAGGTACTATGGCTACACCTTC,CATSDVDRYYGYTF
TRBJ2-2,.,.,TRBV19,TGTGCCAGTAGTAGTCGGGGAGTTCGGACCGGGGAGCTGTTTTTT,CASSSRGVRTGELFF
TRBJ1-3,.,.,TRBV7-8,TGTGCCAGCAGCTCAGGTCCTGGGCACGGTGTATATTTT,CASSSGPGHGVYF
TRBJ1-1,.,.,TRBV20-1,TGCCTGAATCAGGGCTACACTGAAGCTTTCTTT,CLNQGYTEAFF
TRBJ1-2,.,TRBD1,TRBV6-1,TGTGCCAGCAGTGAAGAAGGACAGGGTCCCTACTATGGCTACACCTTC,CASSEEGQGPYYGYTF
TRBJ2-1,.,TRBD1,TRBV3-1/TRBV3-2,TGTGCCAGCAGCCAGGGGACAGGGCAAGATCAGTTCTTC,CASSQGTGQDQFF
TRBJ1-2,.,TRBD1,TRBV7-6,TGTGCCAGCAGCTCCTTAGACAGGGGCTATGGCTACACCTTC,CASSSLDRGYGYTF
TRBJ2-7,.,TRBD1,TRBV5-1,TGCGCCAGCAGCTCGCCTATCGGACAGGGTCAAAGGATTTGGGACTACGAGCAGTACTTC,CASSSPIGQGQRIWDYEQYF
TRBJ1-6,.,.,TRBV28,TGTGCCGCGACAGAGCGTGATAATTCACCCCTCCACTTT,CAATERDNSPLHF
TRBJ1-5,.,TRBD1,TRBV7-6,TGTGCCAGCAGCTCGGGACAGGGGGGAAATCAGCCCCAGCATTTT,CASSSGQGGNQPQHF
TRBJ1-2,.,TRBD1,TRBV18,TGTGCCAGCTCACCGTTACAAAGGGGGCAAAAGGGCTACACCTTC,CASSPLQRGQKGYTF
TRBJ2-7,.,.,TRBV2,TGTGCCAGCAGTGGAGGCTCCTACGAGCAGTACTTC,CASSGGSYEQYF
TRBJ1-4,.,.,TRBV4-1,TGCGCCAGCAGCCAAGAACAGGGAAGTAGTGAAAAACTGTTTTTT,CASSQEQGSSEKLFF
TRBJ2-1,.,.,TRBV29-1,TGCAGCGTTGGGCGGCGATGGGATGAGCAGTTCTTC,CSVGRRWDEQFF
TRBJ1-3,.,.,TRBV14,TGTGCCAGCAGCCAAGCAGGGTCTGGAAACACCATATATTTT,CASSQAGSGNTIYF
TRBJ2-5,.,TRBD2,TRBV5-4,TGTGCCAGCACCCGTGGGACTAGCGGGGCGGAGACCCAGTACTTC,CASTRGTSGAETQYF
TRBJ2-7,.,TRBD1,TRBV15,TGTGCCACCAGCATCAGACAGGGGGGCGAGCAGTACTTC,CATSIRQGGEQYF
TRBJ2-5,.,TRBD2,TRBV18,TGTGCCAGCTCACCTAGGGCTAGCGGGAGTGAAGGGGAGACCCAGTACTTC,CASSPRASGSEGETQYF
TRBJ1-5,.,TRBD1,TRBV5-1,TGCGCCAGCAGCCCGACAGGGGGCGGCAATCAGCCCCAGCATTTT,CASSPTGGGNQPQHF
TRBJ2-7,.,.,TRBV24-1,TGTGCCACCAGTGACACGAGGAGGGCCCGGGGCGAGCAGTACTTC,CATSDTRRARGEQYF
TRBJ2-3,.,TRBD1,TRBV5-6,TGTGCCAGCAGCTCCAGCTCAAGGGGGCTTGGCACAGATACGCAGTATTTT,CASSSSSRGLGTDTQYF
TRBJ2-1,.,TRBD2,TRBV10-3,TGTGCCATCAGTGATCCCTCGCGGGAGACCGGCAATGAGCAGTTCTTC,CAISDPSRETGNEQFF
TRBJ2-5,.,TRBD2,TRBV5-6,TGTGCCAGCAGCTCGACTAGCGGGAGATGGGAGACCCAGTACTTC,CASSSTSGRWETQYF
TRBJ2-1,.,.,TRBV2,TGTGCCAGCACAACAAGCTACAATGAGCAGTTCTTC,CASTTSYNEQFF
TRBJ2-3,.,TRBD1,TRBV3-1/TRBV3-2,TGTGCCAGCAGTCCCTGGGGGCAGGGGGCATCAGATACGCAGTATTTT,CASSPWGQGASDTQYF
TRBJ1-4,.,.,TRBV5-1,TGCGCCAGCAGCTTGAGGGCGGGGAATGAAAAACTGTTTTTT,CASSLRAGNEKLFF
TRBJ1-4,.,.,TRBV7-9,TGTGCCAGCAGCCTAACTCCAACTAATGAAAAACTGTTTTTT,CASSLTPTNEKLFF
TRBJ1-1,.,.,TRBV7-9,TGTGCCAGCAGCTTATCAGATTTGAACACTGAAGCTTTCTTT,CASSLSDLNTEAFF
TRBJ2-7,.,.,TRBV29-1,TGCAGCGCGGGCTTCGGCTCCTACGAGCAGTACTTC,CSAGFGSYEQYF
TRBJ2-7,.,TRBD2,TRBV9,TGTGCCAGCAGCCCAAGGGGTGGGCTAGCGGAAGTATACTTC,CASSPRGGLAEVYF
TRBJ2-7,.,TRBD1,TRBV7-2,TGTGCCAGCAGTTGGGACAGCCTGAGCTCCTACGAGCAGTACTTC,CASSWDSLSSYEQYF
TRBJ1-5,.,.,TRBV28,TGTGCCAGCAGTTTATGGTTGGGGGGGCGCGGTCAGCCCCAGCATTTT,CASSLWLGGRGQPQHF
TRBJ1-2,.,TRBD1,TRBV4-1,TGCGCCAGCAGCCAACCCTCGGGAGGGGGCGACTATGGCTACACCTTC,CASSQPSGGGDYGYTF
TRBJ1-2,.,TRBD1,TRBV5-1,TGCGCCAGCAGATTTGGACAGGCATCCGATGGCTACACCTTC,CASRFGQASDGYTF
TRBJ1-2,.,.,TRBV9,TGTGCCAGCAGCGTAGGGCACAGGGTTGACTATGGCTACACCTTC,CASSVGHRVDYGYTF
TRBJ2-3,.,TRBD1,TRBV5-1,TGCGCCAGCAGCGCCGGGACAGATAAAGATACGCAGTATTTT,CASSAGTDKDTQYF
TRBJ2-3,.,.,TRBV9,TGTGCCAGCAGCGTAGGTATAAGCACAGATACGCAGTATTTT,CASSVGISTDTQYF
TRBJ1-4,once,.,TRBV28,TGTGCCGACTGTGGGGGGAATGAAAAACTGTTTTTT,CADCGGNEKLFF
TRBJ2-7,once,.,TRBV28,TGTGCCAGCAGACCCCAGGGGACCTACGAGCAGTACTTC,CASRPQGTYEQYF
TRBJ1-5,.,.,TRBV28,TGTGCCAGCAGTAATCAACAGATCAATCAGCCCCAGCATTTT,CASSNQQINQPQHF
TRBJ2-7,.,.,TRBV15,TGTGCCACCAGCAGAGGAACAGACTACTTCGCGGATCAGTACTTC,CATSRGTDYFADQYF
TRBJ2-4,.,.,TRBV4-1,TGCGCCAGCAGCCTCCCTCGGAGATCCGGGCGGGGAAACATTCAGTACTTC,CASSLPRRSGRGNIQYF
TRBJ2-4,.,.,TRBV2,TGTGCCAGCAGCGTCAGGGAAGATAGCATTCAGTACTTC,CASSVREDSIQYF
TRBJ1-2,.,TRBD1,TRBV6-5,TGTGCCAGCAGTAGCCGGACAGGGGGTAACTATGGCTACACCTTC,CASSSRTGGNYGYTF
TRBJ2-7,.,TRBD1,TRBV7-9,TGTGCCAGCAGCTTAGGGTTTCGGACAGGGAACTCCTACGAGCAGTACTTC,CASSLGFRTGNSYEQYF